This TCR beta chain was captured in a study of sequential checkpoint blockade in melanoma. Study in general: Both treatment sequences were followed by maintenance nivolumab. TCRβ was sequenced from DNA of about 96 pretreatment tumors.

Notes on the study in general: Pretreatment TIL clonality tracked with response in the nivolumab-first arm.

Regarding treatment: randomized to nivolumab then ipilimumab (arm A) or the reverse (arm B). Sample share makes this clone medium-sized. Its antigen is unidentified. TCRdb's table, derived via immunoSEQ multiplex PCR, lists solely in-frame clones and lacks some. Among over 1,500 clones, over 15% were seen once, and the ten largest hold 13%. Source: tumor tissue (inferred from file names), taken from a patient given nivolumab and ipilimumab in sequence. The TCR sequence derives from a human donor with melanoma.

In DNA, the CDR3 is TGTGCCAGCAGCTTATTTACACAAGGCACCGGGGAGCTGTTTTTT. Amino acids: CASSLFTQGTGELFF. The chain has TRBV11-3 and TRBJ2-2; the D is unclear. V gave up 2 bases and J gave up 4 bases, with 11 bases separating them. Germline loops: CDR1 SGHNT, CDR2 YENEEA. This CDR3 spans 15 amino acids.